The sequence of this TCR beta chain was determined in a study of blood T cells in healthy people across ages. General study results and limits: A roughly linear age-dependent decrease characterized TCR beta diversity per million T cells.

A J-beta primer mix and a sample-barcoded 5' primer were used in a second PCR of about 7 to 12 cycles. Each CDR3 protein gets one entry after TCRdb re-called the 5' RACE reads with MiXCR. This sample has about 780,000 distinct CDR3 sequences, with around 24% found just once. There are 12 residues in the CDR3. Germline values: CDR1 SQVTM, CDR2 ANQGSEA. Each sample had at least 6.5 million PBMCs isolated. Every sample gave at least 5.5 micrograms of total RNA when it was extracted. In its sample, this clonotype was seen a few times. No antigen is known for it. The same data also went into a second study, on T cells of mothers and their children. Turning to that study: Each child gave 2.9 million or so TCR beta CDR3 reads (each mother, over 9 million).

Source material: blood. This sequence was found in a boy aged 5 to 17 in good health. This chain uses TRBV29-1 with TRBJ2-1, with 8 bases matching TRBD2. Here the CDR3 DNA reads TGCACCGGGGGGGATTTGTACAATGAGCAGTTCTTC. The encoded protein is CTGGDLYNEQFF.